This T cell receptor beta chain was sequenced in a study of blood T cell repertoires in COVID-19. About the study: The United States, Italy and Spain provided the acute and convalescent COVID-19 samples.

The CDR3 is 12 amino acids. Germline trimming cut 2 bases from V and 9 bases from J; bases unmatched to any gene: 2. CDR1 and CDR2 from the germline V gene are SGHRS and YFSETQ. Study processing details: The authors estimated nucleated cell counts from reference gene primer amplification. Sequencing used immunoSEQ multiplex PCR; TCRdb keeps in-frame clones, though not all of them. The V and J calls and clone size come from that table; D and trimming were worked out from the DNA. Counted here are 300,000 or so clones, about 87% occurring once; the ten biggest clones make up 1% to 1.5%. The sequence was collected from a man aged 65-85 years with acute or convalescent COVID-19. Input material: peripheral blood. The chain links TRBV5-1 to TRBJ2-1; 7 nucleotides match TRBD2. CDR3 sequence: CASSFLAGEQFF. In DNA form, the CDR3 reads TGCGCCAGCAGCTTTTTAGCGGGTGAGCAGTTCTTC.